One and the same sample provided the 17 T cell receptor beta chains below, sequenced in a study of response to subunit inactivated influenza vaccine. TCRdb used MiXCR to reprocess the RT-PCR reads, holding one entry per CDR3 protein. Here the sample spans 500,000 to 600,000 distinct CDR3 sequences, around 10% being singletons. This same sample was also part of a study on T cells expressing NK-cell markers. According to that study: The authors generated TCR beta cDNA through 5'RACE template switching with UMIs.

The starting material was PBMCs from blood, obtained on the day of vaccination. These receptors all stem from a man aged 45 to 65 who received an inactivated influenza vaccine.

This clonotype was observed a handful of times. This chain connects TRBV5-1 to TRBJ2-7, with 9 bases aligning to TRBD1. After removal of 2 bases from V and 3 bases from J, the junction contained 3 bases not matched to a gene. This CDR3 spans 14 amino acids. CDR1 and CDR2 from the germline V gene are SGHRS and YFSETQ. The DNA of the CDR3 is TGCGCCAGCAGCTTACAGGGGGCTGACTACGAGCAGTACTTC. Its translation: CASSLQGADYEQYF.

V and J are TRBV3-1 and TRBJ2-5; TRBD2 might be the D (5 bases). This CDR3 is built from 16 residues. Trimming left V 0 bases short and J 4 bases short, with 15 bases between. The germline gives CDR1 LGHDT, CDR2 YNNKEL (reference sequence). The CDR3 coding sequence is TGTGCCAGCAGCCAAGACGAAGCGGTTGGGCGAGAGACCCAGTACTTC. Its protein product is CASSQDEAVGRETQYF.

This clonotype was detected many times. The rearrangement uses TRBV28 and TRBJ2-3, with D hard to call. Between the trimmed V and J ends, which lost 8 bases and 1 base, there was a span of 22 bases. Germline-derived CDR1 and CDR2 are MDHEN and SYDVKM. The CDR3 has 17 residues. CDR3 sequence: CASRRRRLVIGTDTQYF. The DNA of the CDR3 is TGTGCCAGCCGCCGGCGGCGGTTGGTTATTGGCACAGATACGCAGTATTTT.

The V call is TRBV28, the J call TRBJ2-5; 9 positions agree with TRBD1. The J segment lost 6 bases and the V segment lost 9 bases, leaving 8 bases of the junction unmatched. This CDR3 contains 13 residues. Germline CDR1 and CDR2: MDHEN and SYDVKM. Here the CDR3 DNA reads TGTGCCAGTAAGGGACAGGGAGGAAAGACCCAGTACTTC. Translation: CASKGQGGKTQYF.

In its sample, this clonotype was seen many times. CDR3 protein: CASSLVAGAAKNIQYF. The CDR3 coding sequence is TGCGCCAGCAGCTTGGTAGCGGGGGCTGCCAAAAACATTCAGTACTTC. V usage is TRBV5-1 and J usage is TRBJ2-4, with 9 bases fitting TRBD2. The CDR3 has 16 amino acids. In germline, CDR1 is SGHRS, CDR2 YFSETQ. V shed 0 bases, J shed 1 base, and the junction held 2 bases outside the gene matches.

This chain connects TRBV30 to TRBJ1-6; D uncertain. The CDR3 runs to 15 residues. The germline gives CDR1 GTSNPN, CDR2 SVGIG (reference sequence). Trimming shortened V by 1 base and J by 6 bases, and 13 bases separated the two germline ends. In nucleotides, the CDR3 is TGTGCCTGGAGTGGATCGGGGAACGCTAATTCACCCCTCCACTTT. Encoded protein: CAWSGSGNANSPLHF.

This clonotype came up a few times. The chain employs TRBV11-2 and TRBJ2-3; tentative D call: TRBD2 (5 bases). CDR1 is SGHAT, CDR2 FQNNGV, per germline. V was pared by 3 bases and J by 3 bases, with 13 bases between. The CDR3 sequence is 15 residues long. CDR3 sequence: CASSFPSLLTDTQYF. CDR3 DNA sequence: TGTGCCAGCAGCTTCCCTAGCTTGCTTACAGATACGCAGTATTTT.

This clonotype occurred many times. The rearrangement links TRBV7-9 to TRBJ1-5, with D possibly matching TRBD1 (5 bases). Trimming pared 4 bases from V and 5 bases from J, leaving 15 bases between. The CDR3 runs 15 residues. Germline lookup yields CDR1 SEHNR and CDR2 FQNEAQ (reference sequence). The CDR3 region is CASSSDGGYYQPQHF. Here the CDR3 DNA reads TGTGCCAGCAGCTCCGACGGGGGTTACTATCAGCCCCAGCATTTT. The variable domain in full, completed from reference TRBV7-9 and TRBJ1-5, reads DTGVSQNPRHKITKRGQNVTFRCDPISEHNRLYWYRQTLGQGPEFLTYFQNEAQLEKSRLLSDRFSAERPKGSFSTLEIQRTEQGDSAMYLCASSSDGGYYQPQHFGDGTRLSIL.

The table lists this clonotype with a few counts. This CDR3 reads CASSLAASGGYEQFF. The CDR3 bases are TGTGCCAGCAGCTTAGCTGCTAGCGGGGGGTATGAGCAGTTCTTC. The genes are TRBV7-8 and TRBJ2-1; 11 positions agree with TRBD2. With V trimmed by 0 bases and J by 8 bases, 3 bases remained unmatched. CDR1 and CDR2 from the germline V gene are SGHVS and FQNEAQ. The CDR3 sequence is 15 residues long. The whole variable domain, remainder taken from reference TRBV7-8 and TRBJ2-1, is GAGVSQSPRYKVAKRGQDVALRCDPISGHVSLFWYQQALGQGPEFLTYFQNEAQLDKSGLPSDRFFAERPEGSVSTLKIQRTQQEDSAVYLCASSLAASGGYEQFFGPGTRLTVL.

The chain recombines TRBV12-3 or TRBV12-4 with TRBJ1-4; D ambiguous. The CDR3 consists of 13 residues. The V end lost 6 bases, the J end lost 8 bases, and 13 bases lay between the germline ends. CDR3 amino acids: CASSLWTGEKLFF. In DNA form, the CDR3 reads TGTGCCAGCAGCCTATGGACGGGAGAAAAACTGTTTTTT.

This chain uses TRBV25-1 with TRBJ2-7, with unresolved D. Germline CDR1 is MGHDK and CDR2 is SYGVNS. The CDR3 has 14 residues. The V end was cut by 6 bases, the J end by 6 bases, with 18 bases between. CDR3 protein: CASRLNRVVFEQYF. The CDR3 DNA follows: TGTGCCAGCAGGCTAAACCGGGTGGTCTTCGAGCAGTACTTC.

This clonotype was counted between two and nine times. The chain has TRBV20-1 and TRBJ1-6; perhaps TRBD1 as D (5 bases). This CDR3 is 15 amino acids long. The germline V gene has CDR1 DFQATT and CDR2 SNEGSKA (reference sequence). V dropped 3 bases and J dropped 7 bases, with 16 bases sitting between them. CDR3 in DNA: TGCAGTGCTAGGGTTACCGGGACGGGCAATTCACCCCTCCACTTT. It translates to CSARVTGTGNSPLHF.

This clonotype was observed a handful of times. This chain joins TRBV12-3 or TRBV12-4 and TRBJ2-7; 8 bases map to TRBD1. Trimming took 5 bases from V and 3 from J; bases not matched to a gene: 12. This CDR3 spans 16 amino acids. The DNA for the CDR3 is TGTGCCAGCAGTCGACATCCTGGACAGGGAGACTACGAGCAGTACTTC. Translated, it gives CASSRHPGQGDYEQYF.

A few counts support this clonotype. J is TRBJ2-1 and V is TRBV7-2; the D is unclear. This CDR3 has 14 residues. The germline CDR1 and CDR2 sequences are SGHTA and FQGNSA. Deletions cut 5 bases from V and 4 bases from J, with 12 bases between. CDR3 protein: CASSPMTLYNEQFF. CDR3 in DNA: TGTGCCAGCAGCCCCATGACGTTATACAATGAGCAGTTCTTC.

V usage is TRBV6-1 and J usage is TRBJ1-6; 8 nucleotides line up with TRBD1. The CDR3 loop spans 15 amino acids. J lost 4 bases, V lost 5 bases, and 4 bases had no gene match. Germline V gene lookup returns CDR1 MNHNS and CDR2 SASEGT. The CDR3 DNA is TGTGCCAGCAGTCTCCGACAGGGGTATAATTCACCCCTCCACTTT. Its translation is CASSLRQGYNSPLHF.

This clonotype was detected a few times. V gene TRBV19 combines with J gene TRBJ2-3; TRBD2 matches at 7 bases. Germline CDR1 LNHDA, CDR2 SQIVND (reference sequence). The CDR3 covers 16 residues. V shed 7 bases, J shed 7 bases, and the junction held 17 bases outside the gene matches. The CDR3 spells CASTGGWPRGENTQYF. CDR3 coding DNA: TGTGCCAGTACCGGAGGATGGCCTCGGGGGGAGAATACGCAGTATTTT. Full variable domain (missing parts from reference TRBV19 and TRBJ2-3): DGGITQSPKYLFRKEGQNVTLSCEQNLNHDAMYWYRQDPGQGLRLIYYSQIVNDFQKGDIAEGYSVSREKKESFPLTVTSAQKNPTAFYLCASTGGWPRGENTQYFGPGTRLTVL.

This clonotype was recorded once. V is TRBV18 and J is TRBJ1-6; no clear D. V was trimmed by 3 bases and J by 8 bases, leaving 8 bases between them. Per the germline V gene, CDR1 is KGHSH and CDR2 is LQKENI. CDR3 size: 13 residues. CDR3 in amino acids: CASSPLQDSPLHF. In DNA form, the CDR3 reads TGTGCCAGCTCACCGTTACAAGATTCACCCCTCCACTTT.